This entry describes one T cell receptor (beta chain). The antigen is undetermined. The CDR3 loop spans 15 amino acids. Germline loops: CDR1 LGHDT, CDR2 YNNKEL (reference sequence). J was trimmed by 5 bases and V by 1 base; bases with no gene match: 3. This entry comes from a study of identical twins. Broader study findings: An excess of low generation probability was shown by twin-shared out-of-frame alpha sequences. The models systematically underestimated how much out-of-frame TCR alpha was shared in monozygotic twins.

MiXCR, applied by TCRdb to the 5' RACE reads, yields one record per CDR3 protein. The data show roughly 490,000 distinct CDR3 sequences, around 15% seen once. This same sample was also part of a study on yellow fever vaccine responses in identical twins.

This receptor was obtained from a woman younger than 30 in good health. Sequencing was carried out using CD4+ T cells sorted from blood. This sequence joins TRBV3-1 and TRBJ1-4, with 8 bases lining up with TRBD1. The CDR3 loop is CASSQGQGLNEKLFF. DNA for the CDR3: TGTGCCAGCAGCCAAGGACAGGGGTTAAATGAAAAACTGTTTTTT.